This record concerns one T cell receptor (beta chain) sequence. Antigen specificity is unknown. Trimming shortened V by 2 bases and J by 8 bases, and 16 bases separated the two germline ends. The CDR3 length is 15 residues. The V gene's germline CDR1 is MNHEY and CDR2 SVGAGI. These data originate in a study of cytomegalovirus exposure and HLA in healthy donors. Study overall: There were around 100 million unique TCR beta sequences, drawn from 150 million to 200 million T cells, in an earlier analysis.

The PCR ran on 60 Vbeta and 13 Jbeta primers. Sequenced by immunoSEQ multiplex PCR; TCRdb stores in-frame clones only, minus some. This table holds around 210,000 clones, 70% to 80% found once. Whole-study results and caveats: Versus the approximately 700-donor mean, an Asian-associated ancestry cluster reportedly showed fewer N-insertions in a later analysis. A likely sequencing artifact accounted for one observed cluster of highly shared sequence variants. When analyzed later, the rates of TCR association showed variation by HLA locus, with DRB1 the most and HLA-C the fewest.

Sequencing used PBMCs. The V gene is TRBV6-5, the J gene TRBJ2-1; D might be TRBD2 (6 bases). The receptor comes from a woman aged 30 to 39 in good health and CMV-seronegative. The CDR3 bases are TGTGCCAGCAGTTACAAGCTAGCAAGCGGGTATGAGCAGTTCTTC. Translating it yields CASSYKLASGYEQFF.